This T cell receptor beta chain originates from a study of siplizumab effects on memory and regulatory T cells. The CDR3 is made up of 12 amino acids. V lost 2 bases, J lost 4 bases, and 5 bases lay in between. Germline V gene lookup returns CDR1 MNHEY and CDR2 SVGAGI. Data came from immunoSEQ multiplex PCR; TCRdb stores just in-frame clones and leaves some out. This repertoire shows 50,000 or so clones, more than 75% found once; its top ten account for 0.3% to 0.45%. Comments on this clone: Other DNA sequences in the same sample also yield this CDR3.

This TCR came from a human donor in good health. The chain links TRBV6-5 to TRBJ1-1; D gene uncertain. Sequencing used naive CD8+ T cells sorted from blood. CDR3 sequence reads: CASSYGGTEAFF. In DNA form, the CDR3 reads TGTGCCAGCAGTTACGGTGGCACTGAAGCTTTCTTT.